The T cell receptor (beta chain) under discussion was sequenced for a study of early T cells in non-severe SARS-CoV-2 infection. Overall study findings and caveats: Sequences matched to VDJdb favored anti-spike CD8 responses, while private and CD4 specificities were missed.

V shed 6 bases, J shed 3 bases, and the junction held 5 bases outside the gene matches. Germline CDR1 and CDR2: MNHEY and SVGAGI. CDR3 length: 15 residues. This clonotype was found many times. No antigen is known for it. Unique molecular identifiers were attached to individual cDNA molecules. TCRdb re-called the 5' RACE reads through MiXCR, storing one row per CDR3 protein. The sample includes approximately 58,000 distinct CDR3 sequences, approximately 10% of them seen just once. This receptor was identified in an adult who was a healthcare worker with PCR-confirmed SARS-CoV-2 infection or an uninfected control (not recorded which). The source material was whole blood. The chain has TRBV6-5 and TRBJ2-7, with 13 nucleotides matching TRBD2. CDR3 loop: CASRRGTSGNYEQYF. The DNA for the CDR3 is TGTGCCAGCAGACGTGGGACTAGCGGGAACTACGAGCAGTACTTC.